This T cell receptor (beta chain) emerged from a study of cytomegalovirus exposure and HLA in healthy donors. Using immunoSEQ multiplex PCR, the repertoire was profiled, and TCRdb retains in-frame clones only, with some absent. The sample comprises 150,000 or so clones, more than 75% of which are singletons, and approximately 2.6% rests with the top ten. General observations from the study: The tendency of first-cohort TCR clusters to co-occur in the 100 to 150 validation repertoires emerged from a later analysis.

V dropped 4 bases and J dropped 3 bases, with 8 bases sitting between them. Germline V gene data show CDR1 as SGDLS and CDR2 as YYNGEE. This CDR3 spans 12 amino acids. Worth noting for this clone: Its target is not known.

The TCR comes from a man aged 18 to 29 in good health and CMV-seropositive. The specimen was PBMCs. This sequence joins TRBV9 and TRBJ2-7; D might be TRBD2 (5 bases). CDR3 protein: CASSQGGYEQYF. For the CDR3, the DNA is TGTGCCAGCAGCCAAGGAGGCTACGAGCAGTACTTC.